Listed below are T cell receptor beta chains from one sample, sequenced in a study of blood T cell repertoires in COVID-19. Produced via immunoSEQ multiplex PCR; TCRdb's table is partial and in-frame only. The data contain some 260,000 clones, approximately 91% of them singletons. Material: peripheral blood. The receptors derive from a woman in her 30s with acute or convalescent COVID-19. Both conserved end residues are part of each CDR3. The D gene is left open where the match is weak. Not every row has a clone size; where given, it reads once, few, many or a size class.

v_gene	j_gene	d_gene	abundance	CDR3aa	CDR3nt
TRBV6-6	TRBJ1-4	.	.	CASSYLNSPTNEKLFF	TGTGCCAGCAGTTACTTAAACTCCCCAACTAATGAAAAACTGTTTTTT
TRBV30	TRBJ1-2	.	.	CAWSVILTGGGYTF	TGTGCCTGGAGTGTTATTCTAACTGGCGGTGGCTACACCTTC
TRBV3-1/TRBV3-2	TRBJ2-7	.	.	CASSQDPYRNYEQYF	TGTGCCAGCAGCCAAGACCCTTACAGAAACTACGAGCAGTACTTC
TRBV6-5	TRBJ2-7	TRBD1	.	CASSRDRYEQYF	TGTGCCAGCAGCCGGGACAGGTACGAGCAGTACTTC
TRBV4-3	TRBJ2-3	TRBD1	.	CASSPRTGAGDTQYF	TGCGCCAGCAGCCCTCGTACAGGGGCCGGAGATACGCAGTATTTT
TRBV9	TRBJ2-5	.	.	CASSVAPGYWETQYF	TGTGCCAGCAGCGTAGCGCCAGGCTATTGGGAGACCCAGTACTTC
TRBV10-2	TRBJ1-6	.	.	CASRGNLDSSSPLHF	TGCGCCAGCAGAGGTAACCTGGACAGTAGTTCACCCCTCCACTTT
TRBV7-9	TRBJ2-7	TRBD1	.	CASSQTGKVYEQYF	TGTGCCAGCAGCCAGACAGGGAAAGTTTACGAGCAGTACTTC
TRBV25-1	TRBJ2-7	.	.	CASSEYSGSYEQYF	TGTGCCAGCAGTGAATATTCAGGGTCCTACGAGCAGTACTTC
TRBV19	TRBJ2-7	.	.	CASSILHTPYEQYF	TGTGCCAGTAGTATTCTCCACACCCCCTACGAGCAGTACTTC
TRBV7-2	TRBJ2-1	TRBD2	.	CASSSRLPRASGNNEQFF	TGTGCCAGCAGCTCCCGGTTACCTAGGGCTAGCGGGAACAATGAGCAGTTCTTC
TRBV30	TRBJ2-7	TRBD2	.	CAWSVAGEYEQYF	TGTGCCTGGAGTGTTGCGGGAGAATACGAGCAGTACTTC
TRBV12-1	TRBJ1-2	.	.	CASSASGQVYGYTF	TGTGCCAGCAGCGCCTCGGGACAGGTCTATGGCTACACCTTC
TRBV7-3	TRBJ2-1	.	.	CASSPGLGTYNEQFF	TGTGCCAGCAGCCCAGGGCTGGGAACCTACAATGAGCAGTTCTTC
TRBV29-1	TRBJ2-4	.	few	CSVNGGQQNIQYF	TGCAGCGTGAACGGAGGACAGCAAAACATTCAGTACTTC
TRBV12-5	TRBJ2-7	.	.	CASGLDRSGTYEQYF	TGTGCTAGTGGTTTGGACAGATCCGGTACCTACGAGCAGTACTTC
TRBV5-1	TRBJ2-2	TRBD2	.	CASSPGTSGGSRTGELFF	TGCGCCAGCAGCCCGGGGACTAGCGGGGGGTCTCGAACCGGGGAGCTGTTTTTT
TRBV9	TRBJ1-6	.	.	CASSVEAGSSYNSPLHF	TGTGCCAGCAGCGTAGAGGCGGGCAGCTCCTATAATTCACCCCTCCACTTT
TRBV11-2	TRBJ1-1	TRBD1	.	CASSLAGTGYYEAFF	TGTGCCAGCAGCTTAGCCGGGACAGGGTATTATGAAGCTTTCTTT
TRBV7-2	TRBJ2-3	TRBD1	.	CASSLGQGADTQYF	TGTGCCAGCAGCTTAGGTCAGGGGGCCGATACGCAGTATTTT
TRBV12-2	TRBJ1-5	.	.	CASRPSGNQPQHF	TGTGCAAGTCGCCCTAGCGGCAATCAGCCCCAGCATTTT
TRBV30	TRBJ1-3	.	.	CAWSADQGIGNTIYF	TGTGCCTGGAGTGCAGACCAGGGTATTGGAAACACCATATATTTT
TRBV14	TRBJ2-6	.	.	CASSRELGGANVLTF	TGTGCCAGCAGCCGGGAGCTTGGCGGGGCCAACGTCCTGACTTTC
TRBV18	TRBJ2-7	.	.	CASSLQLYEQYF	TGTGCCAGCTCACTACAGTTATACGAGCAGTACTTC
TRBV6-5	TRBJ1-6	TRBD1	once	CASGRGHNSPLHF	TGTGCCAGCGGAAGGGGGCATAATTCACCCCTCCACTTT
TRBV5-8	TRBJ1-5	TRBD1	.	CASRQRTGNQPQHF	TGTGCCAGCAGGCAAAGGACAGGGAATCAGCCCCAGCATTTT
TRBV5-8	TRBJ2-3	.	.	CASSLSGTGTDTQYF	TGTGCCAGCAGCTTGAGTGGGACTGGCACAGATACGCAGTATTTT
TRBV5-4	TRBJ2-3	TRBD2	.	CASSFGLAGFTDTQYF	TGTGCCAGCAGCTTTGGGCTAGCGGGATTCACAGATACGCAGTATTTT